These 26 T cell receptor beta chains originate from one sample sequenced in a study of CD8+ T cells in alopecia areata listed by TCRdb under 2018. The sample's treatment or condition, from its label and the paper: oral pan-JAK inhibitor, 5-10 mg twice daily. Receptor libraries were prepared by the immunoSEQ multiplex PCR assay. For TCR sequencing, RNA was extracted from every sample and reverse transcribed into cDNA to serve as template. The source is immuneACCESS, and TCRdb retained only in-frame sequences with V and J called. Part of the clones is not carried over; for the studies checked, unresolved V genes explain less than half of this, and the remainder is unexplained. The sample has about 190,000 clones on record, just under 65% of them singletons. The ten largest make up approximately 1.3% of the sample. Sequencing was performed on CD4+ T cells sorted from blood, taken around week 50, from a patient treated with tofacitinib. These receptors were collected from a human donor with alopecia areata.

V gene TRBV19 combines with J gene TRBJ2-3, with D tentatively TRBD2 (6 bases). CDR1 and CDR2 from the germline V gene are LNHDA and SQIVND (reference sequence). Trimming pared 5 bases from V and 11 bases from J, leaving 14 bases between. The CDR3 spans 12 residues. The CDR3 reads CASSVAGSGQYF. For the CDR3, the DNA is TGTGCCAGTAGTGTTGCGGGATCGGGGCAGTATTTT.

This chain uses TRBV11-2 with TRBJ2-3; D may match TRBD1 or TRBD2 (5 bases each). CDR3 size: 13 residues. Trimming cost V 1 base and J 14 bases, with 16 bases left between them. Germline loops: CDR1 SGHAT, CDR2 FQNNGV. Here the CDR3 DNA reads TGTGCCAGCAGCTTAGTGGGGGAAAGGGCATTGTATTTT. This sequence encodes CASSLVGERALYF.

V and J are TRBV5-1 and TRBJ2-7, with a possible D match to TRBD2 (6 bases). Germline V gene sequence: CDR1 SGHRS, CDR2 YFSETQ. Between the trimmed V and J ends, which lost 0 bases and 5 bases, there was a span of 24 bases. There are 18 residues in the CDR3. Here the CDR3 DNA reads TGCGCCAGCAGCTTGGAGGCTAGCGCCAGCCCCGAGGGTGACGAGCAGTACTTC. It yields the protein CASSLEASASPEGDEQYF.

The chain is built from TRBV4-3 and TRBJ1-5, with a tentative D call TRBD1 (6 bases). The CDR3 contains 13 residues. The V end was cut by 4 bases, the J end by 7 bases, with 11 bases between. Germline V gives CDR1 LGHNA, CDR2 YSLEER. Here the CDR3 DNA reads TGCGCCAGCAGCCCGGGAGGGGGGCAGCCCCAGCATTTT. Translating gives CASSPGGGQPQHF.

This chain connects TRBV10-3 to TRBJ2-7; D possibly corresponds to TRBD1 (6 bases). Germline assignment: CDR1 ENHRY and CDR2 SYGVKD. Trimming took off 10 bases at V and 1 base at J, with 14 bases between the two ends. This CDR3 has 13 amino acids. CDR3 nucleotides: TGTGCCAGCCTCGGGACACGGTCCTACGAGCAGTACTTC. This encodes CASLGTRSYEQYF.

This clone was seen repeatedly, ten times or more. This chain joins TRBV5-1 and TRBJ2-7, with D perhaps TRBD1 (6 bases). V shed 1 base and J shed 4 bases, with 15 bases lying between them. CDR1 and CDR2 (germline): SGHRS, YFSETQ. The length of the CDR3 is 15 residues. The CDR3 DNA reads TGCGCCAGCAGCTTGCTTCCGGGACAACCTTACGAGCAGTACTTC. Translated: CASSLLPGQPYEQYF. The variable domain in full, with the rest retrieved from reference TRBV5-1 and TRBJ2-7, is KAGVTQTPRYLIKTRGQQVTLSCSPISGHRSVSWYQQTPGQGLQFLFEYFSETQRNKGNFPGRFSGRQFSNSRSEMNVSTLELGDSALYLCASSLLPGQPYEQYFGPGTRLTVT.

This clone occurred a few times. The CDR3 spells CSVRSGEQYF. Written as DNA, the CDR3 is TGCAGCGTTCGGTCGGGCGAGCAGTACTTC. The chain is built from TRBV29-1 and TRBJ2-7; D remains unclear. The germline CDR1 and CDR2 sequences are SQVTM and ANQGSEA. The V end was cut by 5 bases, the J end by 6 bases, with 8 bases between. The length of the CDR3 is 10 residues.

CDR3 loop: CASSLSYSGGANEQFF. For the CDR3, the DNA is TGTGCCAGCAGCTTATCTTACAGCGGGGGGGCCAATGAGCAGTTCTTC. This sequence joins TRBV11-2 and TRBJ2-1; 10 bases line up with TRBD2. Germline CDR1 is SGHAT and CDR2 is FQNNGV. V lost 2 bases to trimming and J lost 6 bases; unmatched junction nucleotides: 7. The CDR3 runs to 16 residues. Looking up the rest from reference TRBV11-2 and TRBJ2-1 gives the full variable domain: EAGVAQSPRYKIIEKRQSVAFWCNPISGHATLYWYQQILGQGPKLLIQFQNNGVVDDSQLPKDRFSAERLKGVDSTLKIQPAKLEDSAVYLCASSLSYSGGANEQFFGPGTRLTVL.

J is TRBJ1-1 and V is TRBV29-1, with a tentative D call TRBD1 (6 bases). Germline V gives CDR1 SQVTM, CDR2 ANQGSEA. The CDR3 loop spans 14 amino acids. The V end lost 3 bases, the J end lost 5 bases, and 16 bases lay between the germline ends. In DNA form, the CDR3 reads TGCAGCGTTGAGGTCACAGGGTTTCAAACTGAAGCTTTCTTT. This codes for CSVEVTGFQTEAFF.

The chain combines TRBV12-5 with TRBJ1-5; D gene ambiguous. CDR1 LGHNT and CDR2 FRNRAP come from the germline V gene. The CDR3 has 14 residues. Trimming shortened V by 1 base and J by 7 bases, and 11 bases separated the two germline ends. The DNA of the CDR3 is TGTGCTAGTGGTTTGGATTACTCTCGGCAGCCCCAGCATTTT. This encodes CASGLDYSRQPQHF.

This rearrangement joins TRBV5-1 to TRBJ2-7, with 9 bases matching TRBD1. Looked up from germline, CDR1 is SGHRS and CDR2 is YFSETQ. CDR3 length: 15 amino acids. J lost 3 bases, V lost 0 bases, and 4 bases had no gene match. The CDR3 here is CASSLEQGANYEQYF. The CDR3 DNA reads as TGCGCCAGCAGCTTGGAACAGGGGGCGAACTACGAGCAGTACTTC.

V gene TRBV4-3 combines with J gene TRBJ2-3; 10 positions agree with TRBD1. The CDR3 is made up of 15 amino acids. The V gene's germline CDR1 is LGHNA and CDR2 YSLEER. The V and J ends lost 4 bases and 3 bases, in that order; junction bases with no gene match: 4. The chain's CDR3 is CASSLDRGPTDTQYF. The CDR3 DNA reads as TGCGCCAGCAGCCTCGACAGGGGGCCGACAGATACGCAGTATTTT.

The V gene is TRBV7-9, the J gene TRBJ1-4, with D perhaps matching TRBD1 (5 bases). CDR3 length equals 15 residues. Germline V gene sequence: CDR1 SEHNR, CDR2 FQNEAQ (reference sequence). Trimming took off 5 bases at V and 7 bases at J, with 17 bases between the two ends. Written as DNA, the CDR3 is TGTGCCAGCAGCCCATGGGACGGCTCGGTTGAAAAACTGTTTTTT. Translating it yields CASSPWDGSVEKLFF. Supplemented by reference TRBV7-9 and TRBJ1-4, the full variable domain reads DTGVSQNPRHKITKRGQNVTFRCDPISEHNRLYWYRQTLGQGPEFLTYFQNEAQLEKSRLLSDRFSAERPKGSFSTLEIQRTEQGDSAMYLCASSPWDGSVEKLFFGSGTQLSVL.

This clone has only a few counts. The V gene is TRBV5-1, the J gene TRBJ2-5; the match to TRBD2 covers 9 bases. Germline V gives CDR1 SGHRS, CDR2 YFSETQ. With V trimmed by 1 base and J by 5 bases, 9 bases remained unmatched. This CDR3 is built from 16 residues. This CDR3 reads CASSLFSGGTQETQYF. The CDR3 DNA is TGCGCCAGCAGCTTGTTTAGCGGGGGTACGCAGGAGACCCAGTACTTC.

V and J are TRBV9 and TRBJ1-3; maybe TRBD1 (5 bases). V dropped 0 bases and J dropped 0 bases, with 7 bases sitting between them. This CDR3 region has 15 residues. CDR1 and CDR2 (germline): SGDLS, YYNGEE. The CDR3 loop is CASSVGDSSGNTIYF. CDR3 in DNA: TGTGCCAGCAGCGTAGGAGACAGCTCTGGAAACACCATATATTTT.

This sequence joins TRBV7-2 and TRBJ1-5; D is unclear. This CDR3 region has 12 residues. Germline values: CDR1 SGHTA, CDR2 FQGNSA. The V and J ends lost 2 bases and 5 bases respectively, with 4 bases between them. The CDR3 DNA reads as TGTGCCAGCAGCTTAACGTATCAGCCCCAGCATTTT. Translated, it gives CASSLTYQPQHF.

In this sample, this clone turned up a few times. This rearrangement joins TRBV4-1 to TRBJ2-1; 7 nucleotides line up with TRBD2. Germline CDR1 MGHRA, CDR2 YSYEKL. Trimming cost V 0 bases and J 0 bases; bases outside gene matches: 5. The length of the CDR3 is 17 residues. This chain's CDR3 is CASSQDNQRGSYNEQFF. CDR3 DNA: TGCGCCAGCAGCCAAGATAACCAGCGGGGCTCCTACAATGAGCAGTTCTTC.

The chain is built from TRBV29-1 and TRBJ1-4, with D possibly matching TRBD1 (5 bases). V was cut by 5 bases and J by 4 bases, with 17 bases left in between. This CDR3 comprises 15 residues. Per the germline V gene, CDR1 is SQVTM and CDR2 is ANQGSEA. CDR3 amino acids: CSVTRSRGVNEKLFF. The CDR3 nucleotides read TGCAGCGTTACCCGGTCTCGAGGGGTTAATGAAAAACTGTTTTTT.

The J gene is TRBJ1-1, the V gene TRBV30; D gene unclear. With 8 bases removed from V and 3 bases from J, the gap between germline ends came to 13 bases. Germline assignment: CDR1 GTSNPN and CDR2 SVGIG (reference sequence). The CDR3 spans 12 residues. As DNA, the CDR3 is TGTGCCCACAGACCGGCCTACACTGAAGCTTTCTTT. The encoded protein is CAHRPAYTEAFF.

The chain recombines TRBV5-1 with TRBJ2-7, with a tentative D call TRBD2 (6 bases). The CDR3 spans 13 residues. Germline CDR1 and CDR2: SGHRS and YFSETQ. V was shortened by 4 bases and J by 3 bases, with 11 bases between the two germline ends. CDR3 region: CASSGEAGYEQYF. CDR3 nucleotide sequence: TGCGCCAGCAGCGGGGAGGCCGGCTACGAGCAGTACTTC. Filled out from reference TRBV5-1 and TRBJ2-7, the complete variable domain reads KAGVTQTPRYLIKTRGQQVTLSCSPISGHRSVSWYQQTPGQGLQFLFEYFSETQRNKGNFPGRFSGRQFSNSRSEMNVSTLELGDSALYLCASSGEAGYEQYFGPGTRLTVT.

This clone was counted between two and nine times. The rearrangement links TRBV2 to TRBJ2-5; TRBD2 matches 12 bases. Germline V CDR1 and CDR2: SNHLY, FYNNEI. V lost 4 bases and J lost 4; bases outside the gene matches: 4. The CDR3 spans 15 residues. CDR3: CASSGGLAGTETQYF. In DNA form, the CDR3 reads TGTGCCAGCAGTGGGGGACTAGCGGGTACAGAGACCCAGTACTTC.

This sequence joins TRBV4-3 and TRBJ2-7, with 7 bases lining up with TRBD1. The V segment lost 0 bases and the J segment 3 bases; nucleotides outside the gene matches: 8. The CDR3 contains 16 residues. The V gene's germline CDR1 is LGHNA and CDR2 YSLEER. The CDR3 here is CASSQDPTGAFYEQYF. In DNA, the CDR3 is TGCGCCAGCAGCCAAGATCCCACAGGGGCCTTCTACGAGCAGTACTTC.

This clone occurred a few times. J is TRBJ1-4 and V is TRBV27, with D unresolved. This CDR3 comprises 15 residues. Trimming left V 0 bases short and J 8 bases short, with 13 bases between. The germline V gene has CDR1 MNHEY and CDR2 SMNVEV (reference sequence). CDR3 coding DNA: TGTGCCAGCAGTTTATCGGGCAGAGCCCTCGAAAAACTGTTTTTT. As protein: CASSLSGRALEKLFF. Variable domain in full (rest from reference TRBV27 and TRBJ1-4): EAQVTQNPRYLITVTGKKLTVTCSQNMNHEYMSWYRQDPGLGLRQIYYSMNVEVTDKGDVPEGYKVSRKEKRNFPLILESPSPNQTSLYFCASSLSGRALEKLFFGSGTQLSVL.

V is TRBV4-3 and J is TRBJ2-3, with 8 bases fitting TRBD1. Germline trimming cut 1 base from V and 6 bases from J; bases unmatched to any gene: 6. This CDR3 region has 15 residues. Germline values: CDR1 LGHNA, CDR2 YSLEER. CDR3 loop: CASSQGFQGADTQYF. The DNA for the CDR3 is TGCGCCAGCAGCCAAGGGTTCCAGGGGGCCGATACGCAGTATTTT.

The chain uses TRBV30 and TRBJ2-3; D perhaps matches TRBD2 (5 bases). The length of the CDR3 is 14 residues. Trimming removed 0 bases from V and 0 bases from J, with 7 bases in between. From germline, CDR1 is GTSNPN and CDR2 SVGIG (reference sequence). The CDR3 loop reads CAWSVRTSTDTQYF. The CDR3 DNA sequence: TGTGCCTGGAGTGTACGGACTAGCACAGATACGCAGTATTTT.

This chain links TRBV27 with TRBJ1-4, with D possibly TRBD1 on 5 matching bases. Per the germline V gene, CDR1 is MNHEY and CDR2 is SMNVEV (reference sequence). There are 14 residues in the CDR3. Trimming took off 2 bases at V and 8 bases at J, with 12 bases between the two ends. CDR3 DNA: TGTGCCAGCAGTTTAGGGCAGGGTGGGGAAAAACTGTTTTTT. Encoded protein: CASSLGQGGEKLFF. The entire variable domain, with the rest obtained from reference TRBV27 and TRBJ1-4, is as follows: EAQVTQNPRYLITVTGKKLTVTCSQNMNHEYMSWYRQDPGLGLRQIYYSMNVEVTDKGDVPEGYKVSRKEKRNFPLILESPSPNQTSLYFCASSLGQGGEKLFFGSGTQLSVL.